This TCR beta chain was documented in a study of blood T cell repertoires in COVID-19. The overall study: Sites across the United States, Italy and Spain contributed samples from acute and convalescent COVID-19.

Germline assignment: CDR1 KGHSH and CDR2 LQKENI. V lost 3 bases to trimming and J lost 4 bases, with 13 bases between them. The CDR3 spans 15 residues. The repertoire was sequenced with immunoSEQ multiplex PCR; TCRdb's copy has only in-frame clones and lacks some. The table records under 300,000 clones, roughly nine tenths of them present only once. The clonotype originates from a man between 60 and 75 years old with acute or convalescent COVID-19. The sequenced sample consisted of peripheral blood. This chain links TRBV18 with TRBJ1-5; tentative D call: TRBD1 (5 bases). In DNA, the CDR3 is TGTGCCAGCTCACCGAGGGGAGGTAGGAATCAGCCCCAGCATTTT. Translating it yields CASSPRGGRNQPQHF. Full variable domain (outside the CDR3, taken from reference TRBV18 and TRBJ1-5): NAGVMQNPRHLVRRRGQEARLRCSPMKGHSHVYWYRQLPEEGLKFMVYLQKENIIDESGMPKERFSAEFPKEGPSILRIQQVVRGDSAAYFCASSPRGGRNQPQHFGDGTRLSIL.